This TCR beta chain derives from a study of T-cell reconstitution after alpha-beta-depleted transplantation in children. Study-wide results and limits: Several hundred expanded graft clones reportedly supplied alpha-beta T cells about two months after transplant. Newly made T cells mostly supplied T-cell counts and diversity one year after transplant.

A library of TCRbeta sequences, prepared with unique molecular identifiers, was generated. TCRdb used MiXCR to reprocess the PCR reads, holding one entry per CDR3 protein. The repertoire holds some 840,000 distinct CDR3 sequences, approximately 15% seen once, with approximately 5% in the top ten. Trimming left V 1 base short and J 1 base short, with 7 bases between. The CDR3 extends over 14 amino acids. Germline CDR1 and CDR2: SGHRS and YFSETQ. This clonotype was counted many times. Its antigen remains unidentified. The clonotype was recovered from a male patient younger than 18 who had a stem cell transplant for acute lymphoblastic leukemia, so the T cells may come from the graft donor. Specimen: PBMCs, mostly from graft donor cells, collected 360 days after TCRalphabeta/CD19-depleted stem cell transplant. This chain joins TRBV5-1 and TRBJ2-3; no clear D gene. The CDR3 DNA is TGCGCCAGCAGCTTGTACGGCCGCACAGATACGCAGTATTTT. It is translated as CASSLYGRTDTQYF.